Following are 9 T cell receptor beta chains from one sample sequenced in a study of cytomegalovirus exposure and HLA in healthy donors. Using immunoSEQ multiplex PCR, the repertoire was profiled, and TCRdb retains in-frame clones only, with some absent. The sample lists around 49,000 clones, almost 95% occurring once. The sequenced material came from PBMCs. These receptor sequences come from a man between 18 and 35 years old in good health and CMV-seronegative.

This clone is judged medium-sized. This chain connects TRBV6-1 to TRBJ2-1, with TRBD2 identical over 9 bases. This CDR3 is built from 15 residues. In germline, CDR1 is MNHNS, CDR2 SASEGT. Trimming at V came to 3 bases and at J to 0 bases, leaving 0 bases not matched to a gene. For the CDR3, the DNA is TGTGCCAGCAGTGAGACTAGCGGCTCCTACAATGAGCAGTTCTTC. Its translation is CASSETSGSYNEQFF.

This sequence joins TRBV19 and TRBJ1-5; 7 positions match TRBD1. Germline V CDR1 and CDR2: LNHDA, SQIVND (reference sequence). The V segment lost 3 bases and the J segment 3 bases; nucleotides outside the gene matches: 8. The CDR3 runs to 16 residues. The CDR3 here is CASSILSGGYNQPQHF. As DNA, the CDR3 is TGTGCCAGTAGTATCCTGTCAGGGGGTTACAATCAGCCCCAGCATTTT.

J is TRBJ2-3 and V is TRBV7-3, with 7 bases fitting TRBD1. This CDR3 contains 13 residues. CDR1 and CDR2 from the germline V gene are SGHTA and FQGTGA. V gave up 4 bases and J gave up 5 bases; unmatched junction bases: 3. The CDR3 sequence is CASSSRQGDTQYF. The CDR3 region has the DNA TGTGCCAGCAGCTCTCGACAGGGAGATACGCAGTATTTT.

The chain links TRBV27 to TRBJ1-5, with D unclear. Deletions cut 6 bases from V and 2 bases from J, with 14 bases between. CDR3 length: 15 amino acids. CDR1 and CDR2 (germline): MNHEY, SMNVEV (reference sequence). DNA of the CDR3: TGTGCCAGCAGGGGCGGCACAGCGGGCAATCAGCCCCAGCATTTT. It translates to CASRGGTAGNQPQHF.

J is TRBJ2-1 and V is TRBV7-2, with 12 bases that match TRBD2. This CDR3 spans 15 amino acids. The V gene's germline CDR1 is SGHTA and CDR2 FQGNSA. J was trimmed by 8 bases and V by 5 bases; bases with no gene match: 7. CDR3 sequence: CASSPSGRAGDEQFF. The CDR3 DNA is TGTGCCAGCAGCCCTAGCGGGAGGGCGGGGGATGAGCAGTTCTTC.

This clone was observed a single time. As DNA, the CDR3 is TGTGCCAGCTCACCGCAGGGGACGAACACTGAAGCTTTCTTT. Translation: CASSPQGTNTEAFF. The chain carries TRBV18 and TRBJ1-1, with D possibly matching TRBD1 (6 bases). This CDR3 is 14 amino acids long. Between the trimmed V and J ends, which lost 3 bases and 1 base, there was a span of 9 bases. Germline V gene lookup returns CDR1 KGHSH and CDR2 LQKENI.

In nucleotides, the CDR3 is TGTGCCAGCAAACGCAAGTTGGACAGAGAAGCTTTCTTT. Its protein is CASKRKLDREAFF. The chain couples TRBV5-6 to TRBJ1-1, with a tentative D call TRBD1 (6 bases). Germline CDR1 is SGHDT and CDR2 is YYEEEE. The CDR3 covers 13 residues. Trimming took 6 bases from V and 8 from J, leaving 17 bases between them.

This clone was seen just once. The V call is TRBV6-6, the J call TRBJ2-7, with D perhaps TRBD2 (6 bases). V dropped 5 bases and J dropped 4 bases, with 12 bases sitting between them. Germline CDR1 reads MNHNY; CDR2 reads SVGAGI (reference sequence). The CDR3 has 13 residues. CDR3 residues: CASSRGLYYEQYF. The CDR3 DNA is TGTGCCAGCAGTCGAGGACTATATTACGAGCAGTACTTC.

The CDR3 here is CASSYTGAGEGGYTF. The CDR3 DNA reads as TGTGCCAGCAGCTACACTGGTGCAGGGGAGGGTGGCTACACCTTC. The V call is TRBV6-5, the J call TRBJ1-2; tentative D call: TRBD1 (6 bases). CDR1 MNHEY and CDR2 SVGAGI come from the germline V gene. The length of the CDR3 is 15 residues. V lost 6 bases and J lost 7, with 21 bases in between.